Listed below are T cell receptor beta chains from one sample, sequenced in a study of blood T cell repertoires in COVID-19. Only in-frame clones appear in the TCRdb table, and some are missing; sequencing was by immunoSEQ multiplex PCR. The table records 150,000 to 200,000 clones, 80% to 90% of them present only once. The sequenced sample consisted of peripheral blood. The receptors shown here come from a man aged 18 to 30 who had recovered from COVID-19. CDR3s include the opening cysteine and the closing phenylalanine or tryptophan. A D gene is named only where the DNA matches it firmly. The size of a clone is reported for some rows only, either as once, few or many, or as a class for expanded clones.

>13|few|TRBV7-9|-|TRBJ2-2
CASSPRGAGELFF
TGTGCCAGCAGCCCTAGGGGTGCCGGGGAGCTGTTTTTT
>16|-|TRBV5-1|TRBD1|TRBJ2-5
CASSLAGQGDFETQYF
TGCGCCAGCAGCCTGGCGGGACAGGGAGATTTCGAGACCCAGTACTTC
>15|-|TRBV28|-|TRBJ2-7
CASSLIPPQGHEQYF
TGTGCCAGCAGTTTAATCCCTCCCCAGGGCCACGAGCAGTACTTC
>15|-|TRBV7-9|TRBD1|TRBJ1-2
CASSKLGTGEYGYTF
TGTGCCAGCAGCAAACTCGGGACAGGAGAATATGGCTACACCTTC
>15|-|TRBV5-1|TRBD1|TRBJ2-2
CASSPQGANTGELFF
TGCGCCAGCAGCCCTCAGGGGGCCAACACCGGGGAGCTGTTTTTT
>15|-|TRBV6-5|-|TRBJ1-1
CASTPLAGGNTEAFF
TGTGCCAGCACCCCCCTGGCGGGGGGGAACACTGAAGCTTTCTTT
>16|once|TRBV28|TRBD1|TRBJ1-2
CASRPLGRTGNYGYTF
TGTGCCAGCAGACCCCTCGGGAGGACAGGGAACTATGGCTACACCTTC
>16|-|TRBV6-5|TRBD1|TRBJ1-4
CASSYFPGQPNEKLFF
TGTGCCAGCAGTTACTTTCCGGGACAGCCTAATGAAAAACTGTTTTTT
>15|-|TRBV28|TRBD1|TRBJ2-5
CASSEVRGQIETQYF
TGTGCCAGCAGCGAAGTAAGGGGACAGATAGAGACCCAGTACTTC
>15|-|TRBV6-5|-|TRBJ1-6
CASSYWVGRNSPLHF
TGTGCCAGCAGTTACTGGGTTGGCAGGAATTCACCCCTCCACTTT
>16|-|TRBV5-3|TRBD2|TRBJ2-7
CARSLLSAGGAYEQYF
TGTGCCAGAAGCTTGCTCTCAGCGGGAGGTGCCTACGAGCAGTACTTC
>12|-|TRBV5-4|-|TRBJ2-5
CASSRQQETQYF
TGTGCCAGCAGCCGACAGCAAGAGACCCAGTACTTC
>14|-|TRBV9|-|TRBJ2-1
CASSGRTDYNEQFF
TGTGCCAGCAGCGGCCGGACAGACTACAATGAGCAGTTCTTC
>17|-|TRBV28|-|TRBJ1-3
CASSLWGGGTSGNTIYF
TGTGCCAGCAGTTTATGGGGCGGGGGGACATCTGGAAACACCATATATTTT
>14|-|TRBV19|-|TRBJ1-5
CASSMDRTYQPQHF
TGTGCCAGTAGTATGGACAGAACCTATCAGCCCCAGCATTTT
>15|-|TRBV7-2|-|TRBJ2-7
CASSLALAAAYEQYF
TGTGCCAGCAGCTTAGCGTTAGCGGCCGCCTACGAGCAGTACTTC
>15|-|TRBV19|TRBD1|TRBJ1-5
CASHLGDRGNQPQHF
TGTGCCAGTCATCTCGGGGACAGGGGTAATCAGCCCCAGCATTTT
>13|-|TRBV9|TRBD1|TRBJ2-1
CASQRDSYNEQFF
TGTGCCAGCCAAAGGGACAGCTACAATGAGCAGTTCTTC
>15|-|TRBV13|-|TRBJ2-5
CASSLGGKGGETQYF
TGTGCCAGCAGCTTAGGCGGGAAAGGGGGAGAGACCCAGTACTTC
>15|-|TRBV11-2|-|TRBJ2-2
CASSRGARAAGELFF
TGTGCCAGCAGCCGTGGGGCCAGGGCGGCCGGGGAGCTGTTTTTT
>16|-|TRBV19|-|TRBJ2-6
CASMRAGVSGANVLTF
TGTGCCAGTATGAGGGCAGGGGTCTCTGGGGCCAACGTCCTGACTTTC
>14|-|TRBV27|TRBD2|TRBJ2-1
CASIEVAGDNEQFF
TGTGCCAGCATAGAGGTAGCGGGAGATAATGAGCAGTTCTTC
>16|-|TRBV19|-|TRBJ1-4
CASSILWTATNEKLFF
TGTGCCAGTAGTATCCTTTGGACAGCAACTAATGAAAAACTGTTTTTT
>12|-|TRBV6-5|TRBD1|TRBJ2-1
CASRDRLDEQFF
TGTGCCAGCAGGGACAGGTTGGATGAGCAGTTCTTC
>14|once|TRBV2|TRBD1|TRBJ1-1
CASRLTGGLTEAFF
TGTGCCAGCAGATTGACAGGGGGTCTCACTGAAGCTTTCTTT
>13|-|TRBV30|-|TRBJ1-2
CAWSVQGLGGYTF
TGTGCCTGGAGTGTGCAGGGGCTGGGTGGCTACACCTTC
>16|-|TRBV6-5|TRBD1|TRBJ1-5
CASSYSYRGLDQPQHF
TGTGCCAGCAGTTACTCCTACAGGGGGCTCGATCAGCCCCAGCATTTT
>15|-|TRBV2|TRBD1|TRBJ2-7
CASSAGTGGTYEQYF
TGTGCCAGCAGTGCCGGGACAGGGGGTACCTACGAGCAGTACTTC
>15|-|TRBV6-2/TRBV6-3|-|TRBJ2-3
CASSSPSLTRDTQYF
TGTGCCAGCAGTTCCCCGAGTCTGACTCGGGATACGCAGTATTTT
>14|-|TRBV30|TRBD1|TRBJ2-7
CAWSARNRGDPQYF
TGTGCCTGGAGTGCCAGGAACAGGGGAGATCCGCAGTACTTC
>11|-|TRBV11-2|-|TRBJ2-7
CASSLAKEQYF
TGTGCCAGCAGCTTAGCCAAAGAGCAGTACTTC
>14|once|TRBV9|-|TRBJ1-6
CASSVAVDNSPLHF
TGTGCCAGCAGCGTAGCCGTCGATAATTCACCCCTCCACTTT
>12|-|TRBV12-3/TRBV12-4|-|TRBJ1-6
CASSFSNSPLHF
TGTGCCAGCAGTTTCAGTAATTCACCCCTCCACTTT
>17|-|TRBV4-3|TRBD2|TRBJ2-1
CASSQDSSGSSHNEQFF
TGCGCCAGCAGCCAAGACTCAAGCGGGAGTTCCCACAATGAGCAGTTCTTC
>15|-|TRBV18|TRBD1|TRBJ1-1
CASSPRQGTDTEAFF
TGTGCCAGCTCACCGAGACAGGGTACGGACACTGAAGCTTTCTTT
>12|once|TRBV30|-|TRBJ2-1
CAWSPLALEQFF
TGTGCCTGGAGTCCCCTAGCACTAGAGCAGTTCTTC
>17|-|TRBV29-1|TRBD2|TRBJ2-1
CSVELAGAFFSYNEQFF
TGCAGCGTGGAATTAGCGGGAGCCTTCTTCTCCTACAATGAGCAGTTCTTC
>13|-|TRBV5-5|TRBD2|TRBJ2-1
CASSPSGRDEQFF
TGTGCCAGCAGCCCCTCAGGGAGGGATGAGCAGTTCTTC
>15|-|TRBV5-8|-|TRBJ2-2
CASSLAVLNTGELFF
TGTGCCAGCAGCTTGGCGGTCTTGAACACCGGGGAGCTGTTTTTT
>14|-|TRBV5-4|-|TRBJ2-2
CASSSRGGKGELFF
TGTGCCAGCAGCAGTCGGGGAGGTAAAGGGGAGCTGTTTTTT
>14|-|TRBV4-3|-|TRBJ2-7
CASSPPRSSYEQYF
TGCGCCAGCAGCCCCCCGAGGAGCTCCTACGAGCAGTACTTC
>15|once|TRBV11-2|TRBD2|TRBJ2-1
CASSLISGSHNEQFF
TGTGCCAGCAGCTTAATCAGCGGGAGCCACAATGAGCAGTTCTTC
>13|-|TRBV11-2|-|TRBJ2-5
CASSLGRAETQYF
TGTGCCAGCAGCTTAGGCAGGGCGGAGACCCAGTACTTC
>16|-|TRBV9|TRBD2|TRBJ2-5
CASSAPRLAGQETQYF
TGTGCCAGCAGCGCCCCAAGACTAGCGGGACAAGAGACCCAGTACTTC
>14|-|TRBV5-5|-|TRBJ1-4
CASSLEGANEKLFF
TGTGCCAGCAGCTTGGAAGGGGCCAATGAAAAACTGTTTTTT
>14|-|TRBV20-1|-|TRBJ1-5
CSASSQGYNQPQHF
TGCAGTGCTAGTTCCCAGGGGTACAATCAGCCCCAGCATTTT
>16|once|TRBV5-4|-|TRBJ2-2
CASSVGTRRGTGELFF
TGTGCCAGCTCAGTCGGGACTCGACGCGGCACCGGGGAGCTGTTTTTT
>13|-|TRBV10-3|TRBD1|TRBJ2-5
CAISEDRGETQYF
TGTGCCATCAGTGAGGACAGGGGAGAGACCCAGTACTTC
>17|-|TRBV7-2|TRBD2|TRBJ2-1
CASTRTSGRPQNNEQFF
TGTGCCAGCACCCGGACTAGCGGGAGGCCCCAGAACAATGAGCAGTTCTTC
>16|-|TRBV5-4|TRBD1|TRBJ1-1
CASFGPPQGANTEAFF
TGTGCCAGCTTCGGACCCCCACAGGGGGCGAACACTGAAGCTTTCTTT
>11|-|TRBV2|-|TRBJ1-2
CASRGQRGYTF
TGTGCCAGCAGGGGACAACGAGGCTACACCTTC
>12|-|TRBV5-1|-|TRBJ1-6
CASSLGGPPLHF
TGCGCCAGCAGCTTGGGGGGGCCACCCCTCCACTTT
>14|once|TRBV6-5|-|TRBJ1-1
CASSYGGLNTEAFF
TGTGCCAGCAGTTACGGAGGACTGAACACTGAAGCTTTCTTT
>14|-|TRBV3-1/TRBV3-2|-|TRBJ1-2
CASSQDRLIYGYTF
TGTGCCAGCAGCCAAGATCGACTCATCTATGGCTACACCTTC
>12|-|TRBV28|-|TRBJ1-5
CASSIEGQPQHF
TGTGCCAGCAGTATAGAGGGTCAGCCCCAGCATTTT
>11|-|TRBV6-1|-|TRBJ2-5
CASSEPETQYF
TGTGCCAGCAGTGAACCGGAGACCCAGTACTTC
>13|-|TRBV2|TRBD1|TRBJ2-2
CASRTGSTGELFF
TGTGCCAGCAGGACAGGGTCAACCGGGGAGCTGTTTTTT
>14|-|TRBV5-4|-|TRBJ2-7
CASSLGAGSREQYF
TGTGCCAGCAGCTTGGGGGCGGGATCGAGGGAGCAGTACTTC
>20|-|TRBV6-2/TRBV6-3|-|TRBJ2-5
CASSYSMTTPSPQNQETQYF
TGTGCCAGCAGTTACTCGATGACTACCCCTAGCCCACAGAATCAAGAGACCCAGTACTTC